This T cell receptor (beta chain) is from a study of blood T cell repertoires in COVID-19. This clone was seen a few times. The CDR3 covers 15 residues. Germline V lookup: CDR1 MNHEY, CDR2 SMNVEV (reference sequence). V lost 3 bases, J lost 9 bases, and 11 bases stayed unmatched. Here immunoSEQ multiplex PCR was the method, and the copy in TCRdb shows in-frame clones only, minus some. The sample includes under 250,000 clones, around nine tenths of them seen just once. The receptor comes from a man aged 45-65 years with COVID-19, enrolled during active disease. The rearrangement links TRBV27 to TRBJ1-5; TRBD1 agrees at 7 bases. The sequenced sample was peripheral blood. The CDR3 bases are TGTGCCAGCAGTTTCTCTGAGGGGGCAGGTGGGCCCCAGCATTTT. It yields the protein CASSFSEGAGGPQHF.